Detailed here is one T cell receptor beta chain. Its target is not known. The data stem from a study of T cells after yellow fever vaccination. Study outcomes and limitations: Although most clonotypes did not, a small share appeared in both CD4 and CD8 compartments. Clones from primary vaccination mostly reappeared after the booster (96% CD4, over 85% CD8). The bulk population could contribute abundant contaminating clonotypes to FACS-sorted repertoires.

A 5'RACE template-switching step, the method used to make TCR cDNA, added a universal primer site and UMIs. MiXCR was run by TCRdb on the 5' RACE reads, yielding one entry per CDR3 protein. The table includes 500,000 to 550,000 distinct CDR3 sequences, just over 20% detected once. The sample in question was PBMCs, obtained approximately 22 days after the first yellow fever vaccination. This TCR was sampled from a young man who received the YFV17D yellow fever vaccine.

The CDR3 protein is CASSFRYSNQPQHF. The CDR3, as DNA: TGTGCCAGCAGTTTTCGGTATAGCAATCAGCCCCAGCATTTT. The chain is built from TRBV12-3 or TRBV12-4 and TRBJ1-5; D is uncertain. V was cut by 3 bases and J by 0 bases, with 6 bases left in between. The CDR3 spans 14 residues.